This T cell receptor (beta chain) is from a study of blood T cell repertoires in COVID-19. Across the study: Acute and convalescent COVID-19 specimens originated in the United States, Italy and Spain. Sample material is recorded as cDNA or gDNA derived from T cells, B-cell-depleted T cells, or PBMCs.

The V gene's germline CDR1 is SGHTS and CDR2 YDEGEE. Trimming left V 4 bases short and J 7 bases short, with 15 bases between. The CDR3 spans 13 residues. In the original processing: Amplified reference gene primers provided the basis for estimating nucleated cell counts. The method was immunoSEQ multiplex PCR; TCRdb's version includes in-frame clones alone and lacks a portion of them. V and J calls and clone size are copied from that table; D and trimming were computed from the DNA. This sample carries about 43,000 clones, roughly 90% of them seen once, and the ten largest clones take roughly 7.6%. The gene calls are TRBV5-8 and TRBJ2-7; TRBD1 is a possible D gene (6 bases). This clonotype was obtained from a man in his sixties with active COVID-19. The sequenced material came from peripheral blood. DNA of the CDR3: TGTGCCAGCAGCACCAGCAACAGGGTTGAGCAGTACTTC. Protein sequence: CASSTSNRVEQYF. Full variable domain (missing parts from reference TRBV5-8 and TRBJ2-7): EAGVTQSPTHLIKTRGQQATLRCSPISGHTSVYWYQQALGLGLQFLLWYDEGEERNRGNFPPRFSGRQFPNYSSELNVNALELEDSALYLCASSTSNRVEQYFGPGTRLTVT.